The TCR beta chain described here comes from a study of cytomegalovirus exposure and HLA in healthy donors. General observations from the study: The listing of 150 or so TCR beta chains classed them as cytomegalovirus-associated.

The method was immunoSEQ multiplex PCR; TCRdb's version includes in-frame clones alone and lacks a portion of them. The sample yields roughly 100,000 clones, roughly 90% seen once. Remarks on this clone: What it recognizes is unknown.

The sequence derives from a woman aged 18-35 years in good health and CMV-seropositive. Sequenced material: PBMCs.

CDR3 amino acids: CASSEERTGGYSPLHF. The CDR3 DNA follows: TGTGCCAGCAGTGAAGAGCGGACAGGGGGCTATTCACCCCTCCACTTT. V gene TRBV6-1 combines with J gene TRBJ1-6, with 11 bases matching TRBD1. This CDR3 has 16 amino acids. V dropped 1 base and J dropped 8; count of bases not matched to a gene: 4. Germline V lookup: CDR1 MNHNS, CDR2 SASEGT.